This TCR beta chain was recovered during a study of T cell repertoires in cytomegalovirus infection. Study in general: Evidence of both CMV infection and a matching HLA type came from public TCR beta signatures.

One entry per CDR3 protein, called by TCRdb with MiXCR from the reads. The sample carries roughly 280,000 distinct CDR3 sequences, approximately 15% recorded once. The CDR3 covers 13 residues. Germline loops: CDR1 SGHTA, CDR2 FQGNSA. V was pared by 1 base and J by 7 bases, with 8 bases between. This clonotype was counted many times. Source material: PBMCs. The TCR originated in a human donor in good health (CMV status not recorded). Some clones in this sample may be carry-over from other donors' samples. V usage is TRBV7-2 and J usage is TRBJ1-5; no clear D. The chain's CDR3 is CASSLDASQPQHF. The CDR3 DNA reads as TGTGCCAGCAGCTTAGATGCATCCCAGCCCCAGCATTTT. Variable domain in full (rest from reference TRBV7-2 and TRBJ1-5): GAGVSQSPSNKVTEKGKDVELRCDPISGHTALYWYRQSLGQGLEFLIYFQGNSAPDKSGLPSDRFSAERTGGSVSTLTIQRTQQEDSAVYLCASSLDASQPQHFGDGTRLSIL.